One and the same sample provided the 3 T cell receptor beta chains below, sequenced in a study of CD8 T cells in Susac syndrome (dated by TCRdb to between 2018 and 2021). The library was generated by the immunoSEQ multiplex PCR assay. RNA was extracted using the RNeasy kit, and roughly 0.5 to 1 microgram was reverse transcribed with random hexamers. TCRdb reanalyzed the raw reads on its own, using fastp at Q25 for trimming and MiXCR for clone calling, and kept in-frame beta chains. Rows with a matching CDR3 protein are joined into one entry that keeps the most common DNA and genes. For this sample there are over 120,000 distinct CDR3 sequences; roughly 94% appear just once. Nearly 0.085% of the sample is held by the ten biggest clonotypes. The sample comprised CD4+ T cells from PBMCs. The receptor source for this set is a human donor in good health.

This clonotype appeared a single time. The V gene is TRBV5-6, the J gene TRBJ1-3; D not resolved. CDR3 length equals 14 residues. From germline, CDR1 is SGHDT and CDR2 YYEEEE. V was clipped by 4 bases and J by 0 bases, with 8 bases between them. The chain's CDR3 is CASSPHHSGNTIYF. In nucleotides, the CDR3 is TGTGCCAGCAGCCCACACCACTCTGGAAACACCATATATTTT.

This sequence joins TRBV20-1 and TRBJ2-7, with no clear D. Germline V gene sequence: CDR1 DFQATT, CDR2 SNEGSKA (reference sequence). The CDR3 loop spans 12 amino acids. V gave up 6 bases and J gave up 1 base, with 10 bases separating them. CDR3 nucleotide sequence: TGCAGTGCCCTGACCGGGTCCTACGAGCAGTACTTC. Protein product: CSALTGSYEQYF.

CDR3 DNA sequence: TGTGCCAGCAGCTTTCGGGGACAGGGTCATACCTACGAGCAGTACTTC. Translating it yields CASSFRGQGHTYEQYF. The chain carries TRBV5-6 and TRBJ2-7, with TRBD1 matching 9 bases. CDR3 size: 16 residues. Germline CDR1 and CDR2: SGHDT and YYEEEE. Unmatched junction bases numbered 8, after V lost 2 bases and J lost 2 bases.